Below, one T cell receptor beta chain is given with its context. Its matching antigen is unknown. These data are taken from a study of T cells in localized non-small cell lung cancer. Points from the study as a whole: Tumor showed lower T cell clonality than uninvolved adjacent lung, where it was highest.

Produced via immunoSEQ multiplex PCR; TCRdb's table is partial and in-frame only. The sample consists of 100,000 to 150,000 clones, 70% to 90% of them appearing once. The TCR originated in a female donor aged 60 or older with stage I lung adenocarcinoma. Material: peripheral blood, obtained before any cancer treatment.

The CDR3 is CASSFNSLNQPQHF. The CDR3 coding sequence is TGTGCCAGCAGCTTCAACAGCCTCAATCAGCCCCAGCATTTT. The chain employs TRBV5-5 and TRBJ1-5; D is unresolved. CDR1 is SGHKS and CDR2 is YYEKEE in the germline V gene (reference sequence). The V gene lost 2 bases and the J gene lost 3 bases, with 9 bases spanning the gap. The CDR3 is 14 residues long.